The T cell receptor (beta chain) under discussion was sequenced for a study of T cells in Graves' hyperthyroidism and ophthalmopathy (dated by TCRdb to between 2018 and 2021). About the study as a whole: Peripheral blood was collected at initial diagnosis, before any treatment. Whether ophthalmopathy could be predicted prospectively was tested in an independent validation cohort made up of 18 hyperthyroidism patients plus 17 patients who later progressed to ophthalmopathy. The paper reports TCR Vbeta CDR3 sequencing of some 140 peripheral blood samples: fewer than 50 ophthalmopathy, some 80 hyperthyroidism and 17 progressor patients. The study also compared thyroid tissue and blood T-cell repertoires from a handful of Graves' hyperthyroidism patients. The 75 to 100 discovery patients were randomly split 7:3 into training and test sets. After blood sampling, hyperthyroidism patients were treated with methimazole at a starting dose of 30 mg daily, and ophthalmopathy patients were treated with high-dose intravenous methylprednisolone. A discovery cohort of about a hundred patients, 43 with Graves' ophthalmopathy and fewer than 65 with stable Graves' hyperthyroidism, was used to find distinguishing TCR V-J signatures.

The TCR beta CDR3 regions were amplified from RNA transcripts. For the first round of RT-PCR on the TCR CDR3, the HTBI primer set was used together with the Qiagen OneStep RT-PCR kit. A second multiplex PCR round built the libraries, followed by size selection and purification. Sequencing of the libraries was done on an Illumina HiSeq2000 using paired-end 100 bp reads. From the authors' description of their analysis: SOAPnuke was used to process the raw data, with reads discarded if the reads contained adapters or uncalled bases, had a mean Phred below 15, or lacked an exact constant-primer or identifier match. High-quality paired reads were merged using COPE v1.2.5, and each unique nucleotide sequence was defined as a clonotype. MiTCR v1.1 was used to align clonotypes to the IMGT TRBV, TRBD and TRBJ reference segments. Analysis was restricted to V-J combinations with a frequency above 0.0001, which covered roughly 99% of repertoires. The TCS score was defined as F50 (clonal expansion) divided by E x V (chaos), with BLOSUM62-based TCRdist calculated between CDR3 peptides within each V-J. Welch's t-statistics and random forest reduced roughly 540 V-J features to roughly 13, which were used in a naive Bayes classifier (R e1071). TCRdb cleaned the public reads at Q25 with fastp, built clones with MiXCR and kept in-frame beta chains. CDR3 protein sequences are deduplicated, and each keeps its most common genes and DNA. The V and J calls come from TCRdb's annotation, not from the publication. The sample table shows about 420,000 distinct CDR3 sequences, and less than 20% are seen once. The ten largest clonotypes hold 7.5% to 8% of the sample.

As to this clonotype: Its antigen remains unidentified. There are no base qualities to consult, and no much larger clone falls within one base.

Based on the germline V gene, the CDR1 and CDR2 sequences are SGHRS and YFSETQ. From its cysteine to its phenylalanine, the CDR3 spans 14 amino acids. This entry keeps only the CDR3 DNA: 42 bases, framed from base 1. Relative to germline, V is 0 bases shorter and J is 1 base shorter, with 7 bases between their ends. Graves' hyperthyroidism was defined as stable when no progression to ophthalmopathy occurred over 18 months of follow-up. Hyperthyroidism patients were aged 18 to 65 years and newly diagnosed, with disease duration of less than 2 months. The study excluded patients with uncontrolled infections, other autoimmune diseases, pregnancy or lactation. Diagnoses relied on clinical symptoms, serum thyroxine and TRAb, thyroid ultrasound and orbital computed tomography. PBMCs were separated from 7.5 to 10 ml of fresh peripheral blood using Ficoll-Paque density gradient centrifugation. Trizol reagent was used to extract total RNA, and RNA quality was then checked on an Agilent 2100 Bioanalyzer.

The paper as a whole reports these results and caveats: Ophthalmopathy was separated from stable hyperthyroidism by a 13 V-J signature model, with over 85% sensitivity and roughly 81% specificity obtained in cross-validation and 80%/75% obtained in testing. During validation, the model predicted progression to ophthalmopathy a median of roughly 7.1 months ahead of onset, with approximately 70% sensitivity and 72% to 80% specificity. No statistical method was used to fix the sample size in advance, and group allocation was not hidden from the investigators. Most expanded thyroid clonotypes (frequency above 0.001) were also detected in blood, suggesting blood repertoires may reflect thyroid immune responses.

The specimen sequenced was blood. The chain joins TRBV5-1 to TRBJ1-1; the D gene identity is not certain. This sequence was found in a woman under 30 with Graves' hyperthyroidism. The nucleotide sequence reads TGCGCCAGCAGCTTGGCCGGAGCGAACACTGAAGCTTTCTTT. Its product reads: CASSLAGANTEAFF.